This T cell receptor beta chain was captured in a study of shared clonotypes between healthy human individuals. Naive CD8 cells lacked CD45RO, underwent positive selection for CCR7 and left out terminally differentiated effector memory CD45RA+ cells. Assay: immunoSEQ multiplex PCR; the TCRdb copy retains only in-frame clones and omits some. The table has approximately 2,000,000 clones, around 95% seen once. The V and J ends lost 3 bases and 5 bases respectively, with 9 bases between them. The CDR3 has 12 amino acids. CDR1 SGHDT and CDR2 YYEEEE come from the germline V gene. The sample taken for sequencing was naive CD8+ T cells from PBMCs. This clonotype was obtained from a man in his late teens or twenties in good health. Some clones in this sample may be carry-over from other donors' samples. This sequence joins TRBV5-6 and TRBJ2-7; D not certain. The CDR3 here is CASSSARNEQYF. The CDR3 nucleotides are TGTGCCAGCAGCTCCGCCCGGAACGAGCAGTACTTC.